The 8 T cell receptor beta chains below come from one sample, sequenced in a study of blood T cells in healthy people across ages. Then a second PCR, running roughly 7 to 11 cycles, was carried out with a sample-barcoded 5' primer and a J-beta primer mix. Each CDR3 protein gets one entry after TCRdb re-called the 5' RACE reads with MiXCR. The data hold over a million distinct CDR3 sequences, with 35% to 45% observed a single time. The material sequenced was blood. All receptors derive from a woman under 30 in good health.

The CDR3 loop is CASSYIPGLYEQYF. Here the CDR3 DNA reads TGTGCCAGCAGTTACATACCGGGGTTATACGAGCAGTACTTC. The rearrangement links TRBV6-2 or TRBV6-3 to TRBJ2-7; tentative D call: TRBD2 (5 bases). V dropped 2 bases and J dropped 4 bases, with 12 bases sitting between them. Per germline, CDR1 MNHEY and CDR2 SVGEGT. The CDR3 loop spans 14 amino acids.

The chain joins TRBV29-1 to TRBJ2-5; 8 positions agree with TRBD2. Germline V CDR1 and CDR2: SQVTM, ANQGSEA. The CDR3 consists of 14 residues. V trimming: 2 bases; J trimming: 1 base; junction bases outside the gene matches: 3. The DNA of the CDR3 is TGCAGCGTTGAATACGGGAGGGCCCAAGAGACCCAGTACTTC. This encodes CSVEYGRAQETQYF.

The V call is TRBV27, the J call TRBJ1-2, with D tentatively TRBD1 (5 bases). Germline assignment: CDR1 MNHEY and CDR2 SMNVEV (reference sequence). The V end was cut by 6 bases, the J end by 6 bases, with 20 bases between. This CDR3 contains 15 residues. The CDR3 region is CASSLGTGGDHGYTF. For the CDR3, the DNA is TGTGCCAGCAGCCTAGGGACTGGGGGGGACCATGGCTACACCTTC.

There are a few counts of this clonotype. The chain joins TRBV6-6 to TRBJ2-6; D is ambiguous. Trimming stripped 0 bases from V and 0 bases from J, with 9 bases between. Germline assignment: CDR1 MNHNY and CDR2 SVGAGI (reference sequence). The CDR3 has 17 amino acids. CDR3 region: CASSYSWQLSGANVLTF. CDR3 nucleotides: TGTGCCAGCAGTTACTCGTGGCAGCTCTCTGGGGCCAACGTCCTGACTTTC.

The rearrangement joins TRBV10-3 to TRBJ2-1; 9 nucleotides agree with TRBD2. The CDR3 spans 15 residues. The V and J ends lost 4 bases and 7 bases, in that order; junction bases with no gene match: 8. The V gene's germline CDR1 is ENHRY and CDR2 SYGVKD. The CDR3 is CAISAGRGGLNEQFF. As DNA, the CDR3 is TGTGCCATCAGTGCGGGGCGGGGGGGCCTAAATGAGCAGTTCTTC.

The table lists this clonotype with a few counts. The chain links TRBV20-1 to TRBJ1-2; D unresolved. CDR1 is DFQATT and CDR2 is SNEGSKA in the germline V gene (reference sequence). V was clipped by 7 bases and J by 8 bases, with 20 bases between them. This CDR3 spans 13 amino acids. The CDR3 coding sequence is TGCAGTGTAGGAGAAGGGTCTTATGACGGCTACACCTTC. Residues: CSVGEGSYDGYTF.

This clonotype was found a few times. The CDR3 loop is CASSYPNRLRGNEQYF. The DNA for the CDR3 is TGTGCCAGCAGTTACCCGAACAGGTTGCGGGGGAACGAGCAGTACTTC. The V and J genes are TRBV6-6 and TRBJ2-5, with 7 bases lining up with TRBD2. TRBJ2-7 explains the end of the DNA better; the J call may be wrong. Germline-derived CDR1 and CDR2 are MNHNY and SVGAGI (reference sequence). This CDR3 region has 16 residues.

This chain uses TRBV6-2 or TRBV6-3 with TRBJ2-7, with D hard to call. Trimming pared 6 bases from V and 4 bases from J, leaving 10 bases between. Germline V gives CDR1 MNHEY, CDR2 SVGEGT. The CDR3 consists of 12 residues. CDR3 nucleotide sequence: TGTGCCAGCAGCAGGAATGGGTACGAGCAGTACTTC. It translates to CASSRNGYEQYF.